Listed here are 32 T cell receptor beta chains from one sample, sequenced in a study of blood T cell repertoires in COVID-19. Profiling relied on immunoSEQ multiplex PCR, and the TCRdb table lists in-frame clones only, not all of them. Of roughly 43,000 clones listed, 70% to 85% are singletons. The sample consisted of peripheral blood. All receptors come from a human donor in a cohort sampled during active COVID-19.

The CDR3 DNA is TGTGCCAGCAGGCCGACAGGGAAAAGTGAGCAGTTCTTC. It yields the protein CASRPTGKSEQFF. The chain combines TRBV6-5 with TRBJ2-1, with TRBD1 matching 7 bases. Looked up from germline, CDR1 is MNHEY and CDR2 is SVGAGI. This CDR3 is 13 amino acids long. The J segment lost 9 bases and the V segment lost 6 bases, leaving 8 bases of the junction unmatched.

J is TRBJ1-2 and V is TRBV3-1 (or the pseudogene TRBV3-2), with 9 bases that match TRBD1. CDR1 is LGHDT, CDR2 YNNKEL, per germline (reference sequence). The CDR3 contains 15 residues. Germline trimming cut 4 bases from V and 6 bases from J; bases unmatched to any gene: 9. CDR3 region: CASSPRSTGGNGYTF. The DNA of the CDR3 is TGTGCCAGCAGCCCCCGATCGACAGGGGGGAATGGCTACACCTTC.

The chain has TRBV4-1 and TRBJ2-2; the D gene is possibly TRBD2 (6 bases). Trimming cost V 1 base and J 6 bases, with 9 bases left between them. The CDR3 runs to 14 residues. Germline CDR1 MGHRA, CDR2 YSYEKL. The DNA of the CDR3 is TGCGCCAGCAGCCAAGTTCCGGGGGCCGGGGAGCTGTTTTTT. Translated, it gives CASSQVPGAGELFF.

The chain links TRBV5-1 to TRBJ2-5; a possible D gene is TRBD1 (5 bases). The CDR3 has 14 residues. Germline V gene lookup returns CDR1 SGHRS and CDR2 YFSETQ. V was cut by 4 bases and J by 5 bases, with 15 bases left in between. In nucleotides, the CDR3 is TGCGCCAGCAGCGCAACAGACAGTGGCGAGACCCAGTACTTC. It translates to CASSATDSGETQYF. The full variable domain, rest sourced from reference TRBV5-1 and TRBJ2-5, is KAGVTQTPRYLIKTRGQQVTLSCSPISGHRSVSWYQQTPGQGLQFLFEYFSETQRNKGNFPGRFSGRQFSNSRSEMNVSTLELGDSALYLCASSATDSGETQYFGPGTRLLVL.

J is TRBJ2-7 and V is TRBV19; tentative D call: TRBD2 (5 bases). V was cut by 5 bases and J by 6 bases, with 11 bases left in between. The CDR3 loop spans 12 amino acids. CDR1 is LNHDA, CDR2 SQIVND, per germline (reference sequence). CDR3 bases: TGTGCCAGTAGTTCGAGGGTAAGCGAGCAGTACTTC. Its protein product is CASSSRVSEQYF.

The V call is TRBV7-9, the J call TRBJ1-4; D is undetermined. The germline CDR1 and CDR2 sequences are SEHNR and FQNEAQ (reference sequence). The V and J ends lost 5 bases and 8 bases respectively, with 21 bases between them. The CDR3 is made up of 16 amino acids. The CDR3 sequence is CASSQIREPRPEKLFF. DNA for the CDR3: TGTGCCAGCAGCCAAATAAGGGAGCCCCGACCGGAAAAACTGTTTTTT.

This clone was observed once. The DNA of the CDR3 is TGTGCCACCAGTTTGACAGGGATAACCTACGAGCAGTACTTC. Residues: CATSLTGITYEQYF. The chain employs TRBV24-1 and TRBJ2-7, with 7 nucleotides matching TRBD1. The junction had 6 bases not matched to a gene; V was cut back by 6 bases and J by 2 bases. The CDR3 loop spans 14 amino acids. Germline V lookup: CDR1 KGHDR, CDR2 SFDVKD.

This clone was picked up a small number of times. The J gene is TRBJ2-2, the V gene TRBV7-2, with unresolved D. Looked up from germline, CDR1 is SGHTA and CDR2 is FQGNSA. V lost 6 bases and J lost 2, with 4 bases in between. CDR3 length: 12 residues. The CDR3 loop reads CASSYNTGELFF. CDR3 nucleotide sequence: TGTGCCAGCAGTTATAACACCGGGGAGCTGTTTTTT.

The V and J genes are TRBV6-5 and TRBJ1-2; D gene uncertain. Germline V gives CDR1 MNHEY, CDR2 SVGAGI. The CDR3 spans 14 residues. V lost 4 bases and J 6 bases, leaving 15 bases between the germline ends. CDR3 nucleotide sequence: TGTGCCAGCAGTTCGGGAGAGGGCCACCATGGCTACACCTTC. It yields the protein CASSSGEGHHGYTF.

The chain combines TRBV13 with TRBJ1-1; no clear D. The CDR3 has 15 residues. V was clipped by 0 bases and J by 0 bases, with 8 bases between them. Per germline, CDR1 PRHDT and CDR2 FYEKMQ (reference sequence). This CDR3 is CASSLGGILNTEAFF. CDR3 sequence (DNA): TGTGCCAGCAGCTTAGGTGGCATTTTGAACACTGAAGCTTTCTTT.

The DNA of the CDR3 is TGTGCCAGCAGCCGTGACCGACTAGCCTACAATGAGCAGTTCTTC. Amino acid sequence: CASSRDRLAYNEQFF. The chain employs TRBV27 and TRBJ2-1; possible D gene TRBD2, 6 bases. The CDR3 length is 15 residues. The V and J ends lost 6 bases and 2 bases respectively, with 14 bases between them. CDR1 is MNHEY, CDR2 SMNVEV, per germline (reference sequence).

The chain has TRBV4-1 and TRBJ2-2; TRBD2 agrees at 7 bases. Germline-derived CDR1 and CDR2 are MGHRA and YSYEKL. The J segment lost 7 bases and the V segment lost 6 bases, leaving 14 bases of the junction unmatched. The CDR3 runs to 16 residues. The CDR3 coding sequence is TGCGCCAGCAGTGGGTGGGGGGGGACCCGCGGCGGGGAGCTGTTTTTT. This codes for CASSGWGGTRGGELFF.

This chain joins TRBV10-2 and TRBJ2-5; 8 positions match TRBD2. CDR1 is WSHSY and CDR2 is SAAADI in the germline V gene. V was pared by 6 bases and J by 5 bases, with 5 bases of the junction left unmatched. The CDR3 is 13 residues long. The DNA for the CDR3 is TGCGCCAGCAGGCGGGGGGCATGGGAGACCCAGTACTTC. Translated, it gives CASRRGAWETQYF.

The chain carries TRBV7-9 and TRBJ2-7; 10 nucleotides match TRBD1. J was trimmed by 4 bases and V by 5 bases; bases with no gene match: 8. This CDR3 comprises 15 residues. Germline CDR1 SEHNR, CDR2 FQNEAQ (reference sequence). In DNA, the CDR3 is TGTGCCAGCAGCCCGAAAGACAGGGGGCTGTACGAGCAGTACTTC. Protein sequence: CASSPKDRGLYEQYF.

The genes are TRBV3-1 (or the pseudogene TRBV3-2) and TRBJ1-2, with D uncertain. V shed 5 bases and J shed 10 bases, with 20 bases lying between them. The CDR3 contains 14 residues. The V gene's germline CDR1 is LGHDT and CDR2 YNNKEL (reference sequence). Here the CDR3 reads CASSSRGHPDDYTF. The CDR3 DNA reads as TGTGCCAGCAGCTCCCGCGGGCACCCGGACGACTACACCTTC.

This clone was recorded once. J is TRBJ2-7 and V is TRBV19; TRBD1 agrees at 9 bases. Germline CDR1 and CDR2: LNHDA and SQIVND (reference sequence). Germline trimming cut 3 bases from V and 0 bases from J; bases unmatched to any gene: 0. The CDR3 totals 14 residues. The CDR3 here is CASSMGQGSYEQYF. The CDR3 DNA is TGTGCCAGTAGTATGGGACAGGGCTCCTACGAGCAGTACTTC.

By frequency in the sample, this clone is medium-sized (0.01 to 0.1%). One end of the junction varies from germline; a read error may be responsible. CDR3 in DNA: TGTGCCAGCTCACCACCAGGAAACAGTGAAGCTTTCTTT. Translated, it gives CASSPPGNSEAFF. The chain has TRBV18 and TRBJ1-1; D unclear. The CDR3 spans 13 residues. Germline V gene data show CDR1 as KGHSH and CDR2 as LQKENI.

The J gene is TRBJ2-2, the V gene TRBV7-9; no clear D. This CDR3 region has 15 residues. Germline assignment: CDR1 SEHNR and CDR2 FQNEAQ (reference sequence). V was pared by 1 base and J by 2 bases, with 8 bases between. DNA for the CDR3: TGTGCCAGCAGCTTAGTTCAGATTAACACCGGGGAGCTGTTTTTT. Its protein product is CASSLVQINTGELFF. Full variable domain (missing parts from reference TRBV7-9 and TRBJ2-2): DTGVSQNPRHKITKRGQNVTFRCDPISEHNRLYWYRQTLGQGPEFLTYFQNEAQLEKSRLLSDRFSAERPKGSFSTLEIQRTEQGDSAMYLCASSLVQINTGELFFGEGSRLTVL.

Only a few counts were recorded for this clone. The chain recombines TRBV7-6 with TRBJ2-3, with D tentatively TRBD1 (6 bases). This CDR3 is 14 amino acids long. Germline CDR1 SGHVS, CDR2 FNYEAQ. V was clipped by 5 bases and J by 1 base, with 10 bases between them. The chain's CDR3 is CASSTRQGTDTQYF. The CDR3 coding sequence is TGTGCCAGCAGCACCCGACAGGGCACAGATACGCAGTATTTT. Filled out from reference TRBV7-6 and TRBJ2-3, the complete variable domain reads GAGVSQSPRYKVTKRGQDVALRCDPISGHVSLYWYRQALGQGPEFLTYFNYEAQQDKSGLPNDRFSAERPEGSISTLTIQRTEQRDSAMYRCASSTRQGTDTQYFGPGTRLTVL.

The V call is TRBV29-1, the J call TRBJ2-3; TRBD2 matches at 10 bases. Per the germline V gene, CDR1 is SQVTM and CDR2 is ANQGSEA. Unmatched junction bases numbered 3, after V lost 7 bases and J lost 2 bases. CDR3 size: 13 residues. The CDR3 DNA sequence: TGCAGCGGGACTAGCGGACCCACAGATACGCAGTATTTT. Protein product: CSGTSGPTDTQYF.

A few counts support this clone. The gene calls are TRBV7-9 and TRBJ1-2; D remains unclear. The CDR3 loop spans 13 amino acids. The V and J ends lost 5 bases and 5 bases respectively, with 12 bases between them. CDR1 is SEHNR and CDR2 is FQNEAQ in the germline V gene (reference sequence). The chain's CDR3 is CASSHINGYGYTF. CDR3 bases: TGTGCCAGCAGCCACATCAACGGGTATGGCTACACCTTC.

The chain combines TRBV7-2 with TRBJ1-1, with D possibly TRBD1 on 5 matching bases. This CDR3 region has 14 residues. Germline V gene data show CDR1 as SGHTA and CDR2 as FQGNSA. V shed 0 bases and J shed 8 bases, with 13 bases lying between them. CDR3 residues: CASSLAGYQGEAFF. CDR3 coding DNA: TGTGCCAGCAGCTTAGCGGGTTACCAGGGAGAAGCTTTCTTT.

The chain has TRBV10-1 and TRBJ2-7; no clear D. The CDR3 loop spans 10 amino acids. CDR1 and CDR2 (germline): WNHNN, SYGVQD (reference sequence). The ends were cut back, 6 bases at V and 3 bases at J, with 3 bases in the middle. CDR3: CASSLYEQYF. The CDR3 nucleotides are TGCGCCAGCAGCCTCTACGAGCAGTACTTC.

This chain uses TRBV7-2 with TRBJ2-7, with 7 bases that match TRBD2. Germline CDR1 and CDR2: SGHTA and FQGNSA. The V segment lost 5 bases and the J segment 5 bases; nucleotides outside the gene matches: 12. This CDR3 is built from 15 residues. The CDR3 bases are TGTGCCAGCAGCCCCATAAAGGGAGGGAGGGACGAGCAGTACTTC. It translates to CASSPIKGGRDEQYF. Supplemented by reference TRBV7-2 and TRBJ2-7, the full variable domain reads GAGVSQSPSNKVTEKGKDVELRCDPISGHTALYWYRQSLGQGLEFLIYFQGNSAPDKSGLPSDRFSAERTGGSVSTLTIQRTQQEDSAVYLCASSPIKGGRDEQYFGPGTRLTVT.

The chain joins TRBV11-2 to TRBJ2-7, with 7 bases aligning to TRBD1. The J segment lost 3 bases and the V segment lost 4 bases, leaving 12 bases of the junction unmatched. The CDR3 has 16 amino acids. CDR1 is SGHAT and CDR2 is FQNNGV in the germline V gene. CDR3 in amino acids: CASSYQTGTVGYEQYF. In DNA form, the CDR3 reads TGTGCCAGCAGCTACCAAACCGGGACAGTGGGCTACGAGCAGTACTTC.

The chain carries TRBV10-3 and TRBJ2-1, with TRBD2 matching over 14 bases. The CDR3 runs to 14 residues. CDR1 and CDR2 (germline): ENHRY, SYGVKD. With 10 bases clipped from V and 9 bases from J, the junction kept 8 bases outside the gene matches. This chain's CDR3 is CATETSGGAGEQFF. In nucleotides, the CDR3 is TGTGCCACCGAGACTAGCGGGGGGGCCGGTGAGCAGTTCTTC.

This chain uses TRBV7-8 with TRBJ2-1, with a weak D call TRBD1 (5 bases). V was clipped by 4 bases and J by 0 bases, with 7 bases between them. CDR1 is SGHVS, CDR2 FQNEAQ, per germline. This CDR3 is 14 amino acids long. CDR3 protein: CASSWGYSYNEQFF. The CDR3 DNA is TGTGCCAGCAGCTGGGGCTACTCCTACAATGAGCAGTTCTTC.

V gene TRBV19 combines with J gene TRBJ2-3, with 9 bases identical to TRBD2. Germline V gene lookup returns CDR1 LNHDA and CDR2 SQIVND (reference sequence). Trimming removed 5 bases from V and 3 bases from J; junction bases left unmatched: 9. The CDR3 spans 16 residues. The CDR3, as DNA: TGTGCCAGTAGTGGAGAAGGACTAGCGAGGACAGATACGCAGTATTTT. It translates to CASSGEGLARTDTQYF.

The sample holds a few counts of this clone. The chain combines TRBV7-9 with TRBJ2-3, with D perhaps TRBD2 (6 bases). The V end was cut by 5 bases, the J end by 0 bases, with 15 bases between. Germline-derived CDR1 and CDR2 are SEHNR and FQNEAQ (reference sequence). The CDR3 contains 16 residues. CDR3 region: CASSPRDSASTDTQYF. DNA for the CDR3: TGTGCCAGCAGCCCAAGGGACTCCGCGAGCACAGATACGCAGTATTTT.

This chain uses TRBV6-2 or TRBV6-3 with TRBJ1-5, with TRBD1 matching 7 bases. Germline V gene lookup returns CDR1 MNHEY and CDR2 SVGEGT. The CDR3 totals 20 residues. V lost 0 bases to trimming and J lost 4 bases; unmatched junction nucleotides: 18. CDR3 residues: CASSYSRRTGLLGFNQPQHF. The CDR3 nucleotides read TGTGCCAGCAGTTACTCACGGCGGACAGGTTTGTTAGGTTTTAATCAGCCCCAGCATTTT.

CDR3 loop: CASSSGAGEKLFF. DNA of the CDR3: TGTGCCAGTAGTAGCGGGGCTGGGGAAAAACTGTTTTTT. The rearrangement uses TRBV19 and TRBJ1-4, with D tentatively TRBD1 (5 bases). CDR3 length equals 13 residues. Trimming cost V 4 bases and J 8 bases, with 11 bases left between them. Looked up from germline, CDR1 is LNHDA and CDR2 is SQIVND (reference sequence).

The V and J genes are TRBV2 and TRBJ1-2; possibly TRBD1 for D (6 bases). Germline V gene lookup returns CDR1 SNHLY and CDR2 FYNNEI. CDR3 length: 14 residues. V was clipped by 5 bases and J by 7 bases, with 17 bases between them. CDR3 nucleotides: TGTGCCAGCAGTACTCAAGGGGGAACCGGTGGCTACACCTTC. Translating gives CASSTQGGTGGYTF.